The 29 T cell receptor beta chains below come from one sample, sequenced in a study of Graves' ophthalmopathy and Graves' hyperthyroidism. Amplification of the TCR beta CDR3 regions used RNA transcripts (as template). In the first round, RT-PCR was carried out with HTBI primers, and a multiplex PCR formed the second round. TCRdb re-called the multiplex PCR reads with MiXCR, one entry per CDR3 protein. The repertoire holds more than 550,000 distinct CDR3 sequences, about 41% seen once, with over 2.5% in the top ten. The sequenced sample was peripheral blood. The origin of the receptors is an adult man with Graves' ophthalmopathy.

This clonotype was seen only a few times. The junction and the germline gene differ at one end; a read error may be behind it. The V and J genes are TRBV12-3 or TRBV12-4 and TRBJ2-3; 8 nucleotides line up with TRBD2. The CDR3 runs to 14 residues. The CDR3 coding sequence is TGTGCCAGCAGCTTAGCGGGGTCCGCAGATACGCAGTATTTT. Encoded protein: CASSLAGSADTQYF.

This rearrangement joins TRBV5-1 to TRBJ2-7; 9 bases line up with TRBD2. The junction had 8 bases not matched to a gene; V was cut back by 0 bases and J by 4 bases. The germline V gene has CDR1 SGHRS and CDR2 YFSETQ. This CDR3 is built from 16 residues. Written as DNA, the CDR3 is TGCGCCAGCAGCTTGGTTAGCGGGGGCCCCGGGTACGAGCAGTACTTC. Translated, it gives CASSLVSGGPGYEQYF.

The table lists this clonotype with a count of one. The chain is built from TRBV29-1 and TRBJ1-2; 7 bases fit TRBD1. Trimming cost V 6 bases and J 2 bases; bases outside gene matches: 3. CDR3 length: 12 residues. Germline V gene sequence: CDR1 SQVTM, CDR2 ANQGSEA. In nucleotides, the CDR3 is TGCAGCGTGATGACAGGGAACTATGGCTACACCTTC. Its protein product is CSVMTGNYGYTF.

This clonotype was found many times. The chain joins TRBV6-2 or TRBV6-3 to TRBJ2-5; D is uncertain. The CDR3 runs 13 residues. Per the germline V gene, CDR1 is MNHEY and CDR2 is SVGEGT. V gave up 6 bases and J gave up 3 bases, with 11 bases separating them. DNA of the CDR3: TGTGCCAGCAGCCCACGGCCGGAAGAGACCCAGTACTTC. Amino acids: CASSPRPEETQYF.

This clonotype occurred many times. The chain uses TRBV7-6 and TRBJ2-5, with D maybe TRBD1 (5 bases). V was clipped by 6 bases and J by 5 bases, with 16 bases between them. Germline CDR1 and CDR2: SGHVS and FNYEAQ. This CDR3 comprises 14 residues. In nucleotides, the CDR3 is TGTGCCAGCAGTCCCCAAGGGGCGTCGGAGACCCAGTACTTC. It is translated as CASSPQGASETQYF.

At least ten counts were recorded for this clonotype. V usage is TRBV7-8 and J usage is TRBJ1-1; TRBD1 matches at 8 bases. Germline CDR1 is SGHVS and CDR2 is FQNEAQ. V was clipped by 4 bases and J by 3 bases; unmatched bases: 4. The length of the CDR3 is 14 residues. The CDR3 spells CASSSPQGDTEAFF. CDR3 in DNA: TGTGCCAGCAGCTCACCACAGGGGGACACTGAAGCTTTCTTT.

This clonotype came up many times. The J gene is TRBJ2-5, the V gene TRBV4-2; TRBD1 matches 8 bases. From germline, CDR1 is LGHNA and CDR2 YNFKEQ. Germline trimming cut 0 bases from V and 6 bases from J; bases unmatched to any gene: 9. There are 16 residues in the CDR3. Here the CDR3 DNA reads TGTGCCAGCAGCCAAGACGTGACAGGGGATTGGAAGACCCAGTACTTC. Translation: CASSQDVTGDWKTQYF.

The rearrangement links TRBV2 to TRBJ1-3; D possibly corresponds to TRBD1 (6 bases). Germline V gene sequence: CDR1 SNHLY, CDR2 FYNNEI. V was cut by 3 bases and J by 3 bases, with 15 bases left in between. The CDR3 spans 16 residues. This chain's CDR3 is CASSDFQGIFGNTIYF. The DNA for the CDR3 is TGTGCCAGCAGTGATTTCCAGGGGATTTTTGGAAACACCATATATTTT.

The V and J genes are TRBV24-1 and TRBJ2-2, with 8 bases lining up with TRBD1. The J segment lost 1 base and the V segment lost 4 bases, leaving 4 bases of the junction unmatched. This CDR3 has 16 residues. The germline gives CDR1 KGHDR, CDR2 SFDVKD. The CDR3 sequence is CATSDWTGRNTGELFF. The DNA of the CDR3 is TGTGCCACCAGTGACTGGACAGGGAGGAACACCGGGGAGCTGTTTTTT.

Notes on this clonotype: Given a much more abundant clone one base away, this may be a read error. This chain joins TRBV7-2 and TRBJ2-7, with 11 bases identical to TRBD2. Germline CDR1 reads SGHTA; CDR2 reads FQGNSA. The CDR3 consists of 19 residues. The CDR3 here is CASSFSRWLAGGPSYEQCF. CDR3 coding DNA: TGTGCCAGCAGCTTCAGTCGGTGGCTAGCGGGAGGCCCCTCCTACGAGCAGTGCTTC.

Judged by abundance, this clonotype is medium-sized (0.01 to 0.1%). It is unclear where the CDR3 begins or ends on the DNA, so no DNA is shown, and the CDR3 is as TCRdb lists it. The chain is built from TRBV27 and TRBJ1-6; the DNA was not compared with TRBD1, the D call given in the table. The CDR3 sequence runs 13 residues, both termini included. Germline-derived CDR1 and CDR2 are MNHEY and SMNVEV (reference sequence). This chain's CDR3 is CASSFGPGTGIHF.

This clonotype was counted many times. This rearrangement joins TRBV3-1 to TRBJ1-6, with D tentatively TRBD1 (6 bases). The CDR3 runs 15 residues. Germline V lookup: CDR1 LGHDT, CDR2 YNNKEL (reference sequence). V shed 0 bases and J shed 9 bases, with 12 bases lying between them. CDR3 in amino acids: CASSQEGGWTSPLHF. CDR3 nucleotides: TGTGCCAGCAGCCAAGAAGGGGGATGGACTTCACCCCTCCACTTT.

This clonotype was recorded at least ten times. The rearrangement links TRBV12-3 or TRBV12-4 to TRBJ2-5; 9 bases are shared with TRBD2. Trimming took 3 bases from V and 4 from J; bases not matched to a gene: 6. The CDR3 is made up of 15 amino acids. DNA for the CDR3: TGTGCCAGCAGTTTTGTAGCGGGGGCCCGAGAGACCCAGTACTTC. Protein sequence: CASSFVAGARETQYF.

The chain couples TRBV24-1 to TRBJ2-5; TRBD2 is a possible D gene (5 bases). The V end lost 3 bases, the J end lost 11 bases, and 24 bases lay between the germline ends. This CDR3 is built from 16 residues. Germline V gene lookup returns CDR1 KGHDR and CDR2 SFDVKD. The chain's CDR3 is CATSDGVEGSTDTQYF. The DNA of the CDR3 is TGTGCCACCAGTGATGGGGTTGAGGGCAGCACAGATACGCAGTACTTC.

The V and J genes are TRBV2 and TRBJ2-5; 11 bases align to TRBD2. This CDR3 has 18 residues. Trimming at V came to 7 bases and at J to 4 bases, leaving 17 bases not matched to a gene. Germline V CDR1 and CDR2: SNHLY, FYNNEI. In nucleotides, the CDR3 is TGTGCCAGCACCAACTACGGACGGATACTAGCGGGGGTAGAGACCCAGTACTTC. Residues: CASTNYGRILAGVETQYF.

The rearrangement joins TRBV6-1 to TRBJ1-1, with D hard to call. The germline V gene encodes CDR1 MNHNS and CDR2 SASEGT. The CDR3 has 14 residues. V was shortened by 2 bases and J by 1 base, with 8 bases between the two germline ends. In DNA, the CDR3 is TGTGCCAGCAGTGAAATCCAAGCGAACACTGAAGCTTTCTTT. This gives the protein CASSEIQANTEAFF.

V gene TRBV10-3 combines with J gene TRBJ1-2, with 7 bases identical to TRBD1. The germline gives CDR1 ENHRY, CDR2 SYGVKD. This CDR3 comprises 15 residues. V lost 10 bases to trimming and J lost 4 bases; unmatched junction nucleotides: 15. The DNA of the CDR3 is TGTGCCAGCACCACCGGACAGGCGTGGAGCTATGGCTACACCTTC. Amino acids: CASTTGQAWSYGYTF.

The CDR3 reads CATEQRKGLGYF. CDR3 DNA sequence: TGTGCCACCGAGCAGAGAAAGGGACTCGGGTACTTC. This rearrangement joins TRBV19 to TRBJ2-5, with D possibly being TRBD2 (6 bases). The CDR3 contains 12 residues. CDR1 is LNHDA, CDR2 SQIVND, per germline (reference sequence). V was cut by 10 bases and J by 13 bases, with 22 bases left in between. The full variable domain, completed using reference TRBV19 and TRBJ2-5, is DGGITQSPKYLFRKEGQNVTLSCEQNLNHDAMYWYRQDPGQGLRLIYYSQIVNDFQKGDIAEGYSVSREKKESFPLTVTSAQKNPTAFYLCATEQRKGLGYFGPGTRLLVL.

The J gene is TRBJ1-2, the V gene TRBV7-3, with 11 positions matching TRBD1. The germline V gene encodes CDR1 SGHTA and CDR2 FQGTGA. The CDR3 consists of 18 residues. Unmatched junction bases numbered 10, after V lost 2 bases and J lost 2 bases. CDR3 coding DNA: TGTGCCAGCAGCTTAGGGCCGGGACAGGGGGGACCCAACTATGGCTACACCTTC. This gives the protein CASSLGPGQGGPNYGYTF.

The chain carries TRBV7-2 and TRBJ1-4; TRBD1 might be the D (5 bases). V lost 5 bases, J lost 8 bases, and 12 bases lay in between. In germline, CDR1 is SGHTA, CDR2 FQGNSA. The CDR3 covers 13 residues. CDR3 region: CASSRGGDEKLFF. The CDR3 nucleotides are TGTGCCAGCAGCCGAGGAGGGGACGAAAAACTGTTTTTT.

This clonotype has at least ten counts. The chain couples TRBV5-6 to TRBJ1-6; the D is unclear. CDR3 length: 13 amino acids. In germline, CDR1 is SGHDT, CDR2 YYEEEE. The V gene lost 1 base and the J gene lost 7 bases, with 6 bases spanning the gap. The CDR3 nucleotides read TGTGCCAGCAGCTTGTACGGGAATTCACCCCTCCACTTT. Its protein product is CASSLYGNSPLHF. The full variable domain, its missing parts supplied by reference TRBV5-6 and TRBJ1-6, is DAGVTQSPTHLIKTRGQQVTLRCSPKSGHDTVSWYQQALGQGPQFIFQYYEEEERQRGNFPDRFSGHQFPNYSSELNVNALLLGDSALYLCASSLYGNSPLHFGNGTRLTVT.

Comments on this clonotype: A read error may be the cause here, since a much bigger clone is one base away. This chain joins TRBV6-6 and TRBJ1-6; a weak D match, TRBD1 (5 bases). This CDR3 is built from 14 residues. CDR1 is MNHNY and CDR2 is SVGAGI in the germline V gene (reference sequence). The germline V and J ends were trimmed by 7 bases and 6 bases, with 13 bases remaining between them. CDR3 DNA sequence: TGTGCCAGCAATGATGGGGGAATTAATTCACCCCTCCACTTT. This codes for CASNDGGINSPLHF.

As regards this clonotype: Mismatch with germline at one junction end may stem from a read error. This chain connects TRBV5-4 to TRBJ2-7; 7 bases fit TRBD2. The CDR3 length is 14 residues. Germline loops: CDR1 SGHNT, CDR2 YYREEE (reference sequence). CDR3 sequence: CASSLGGGTYEQCF. The CDR3 region has the DNA TGTGCCAGCAGCTTGGGCGGGGGAACTTACGAGCAGTGCTTC.

J is TRBJ1-6 and V is TRBV5-5, with 8 positions matching TRBD1. V dropped 4 bases and J dropped 6; count of bases not matched to a gene: 6. The CDR3 runs to 15 residues. Germline CDR1 reads SGHKS; CDR2 reads YYEKEE (reference sequence). The CDR3 coding sequence is TGTGCCAGCAGCCGACAGGGGTCCATTAATTCACCCCTCCACTTT. Amino acid sequence: CASSRQGSINSPLHF.

This chain links TRBV20-1 with TRBJ1-5; 7 bases agree with TRBD1. CDR1 is DFQATT and CDR2 is SNEGSKA in the germline V gene (reference sequence). This CDR3 spans 15 amino acids. Trimming removed 6 bases from V and 4 bases from J; junction bases left unmatched: 12. The CDR3 reads CSALNAGTVNQPQHF. The DNA for the CDR3 is TGCAGTGCCTTAAACGCCGGGACAGTTAATCAGCCCCAGCATTTT.

This clonotype was detected once. This CDR3 is CASGLVEATGETQYF. CDR3 bases: TGTGCTAGTGGTTTGGTAGAGGCAACGGGGGAGACCCAGTACTTC. V gene TRBV12-3 or TRBV12-4 combines with J gene TRBJ2-5; possibly TRBD2 for D (5 bases). This CDR3 region has 15 residues.

This clonotype has a count of ten or more. The gene calls are TRBV24-1 and TRBJ2-2; weak D call: TRBD1 (5 bases). Germline CDR1 is KGHDR and CDR2 is SFDVKD. Trimming took off 9 bases at V and 3 bases at J, with 7 bases between the two ends. The CDR3 has 12 amino acids. CDR3 coding DNA: TGTGCCACCGCAGGGTACACCGGGGAGCTGTTTTTT. Residues: CATAGYTGELFF.

This clonotype has a count of ten or more. The chain joins TRBV7-3 to TRBJ2-7; a possible D gene is TRBD1 (5 bases). The V gene's germline CDR1 is SGHTA and CDR2 FQGTGA. Deletions cut 0 bases from V and 6 bases from J, with 9 bases between. There are 13 residues in the CDR3. The CDR3 region is CASSLTLQGEQYF. CDR3 bases: TGTGCCAGCAGCTTAACTCTGCAGGGCGAGCAGTACTTC.

The chain links TRBV25-1 to TRBJ1-1; D gene unclear. The germline CDR1 and CDR2 sequences are MGHDK and SYGVNS. The germline V and J ends were trimmed by 4 bases and 0 bases, with 12 bases remaining between them. The CDR3 is 15 residues long. CDR3 sequence reads: CASSVLGRVNTEAFF. CDR3 DNA sequence: TGTGCCAGCAGTGTATTGGGCAGAGTGAACACTGAAGCTTTCTTT.